The 3 T cell receptor beta chains reported below all come from one sample, sequenced in a study of blood T cell repertoires in COVID-19. Data came from immunoSEQ multiplex PCR; TCRdb stores just in-frame clones and leaves some out. The sample has about 140,000 clones; approximately 83% are singletons. What was sequenced was PBMCs or T cells enriched from blood (not recorded which). These receptors came from a man in his 70s who had been exposed to COVID-19.

This clone has only a few counts. This sequence joins TRBV5-1 and TRBJ2-3; D is possibly TRBD2 (5 bases). The CDR3 contains 16 residues. Germline V gene lookup returns CDR1 SGHRS and CDR2 YFSETQ. V was clipped by 0 bases and J by 3 bases, with 14 bases between them. CDR3 region: CASSLAVARGTDTQYF. The CDR3 DNA sequence: TGCGCCAGCAGCTTGGCCGTAGCCCGAGGGACAGATACGCAGTATTTT.

This clone was picked up one time. The rearrangement links TRBV19 to TRBJ1-5, with D possibly being TRBD1 (5 bases). Trimming removed 6 bases from V and 7 bases from J, with 16 bases in between. The CDR3 extends over 14 amino acids. The V gene's germline CDR1 is LNHDA and CDR2 SQIVND (reference sequence). CDR3 protein: CASSLVRVGQPQHF. CDR3 in DNA: TGTGCCAGTAGCTTAGTCAGGGTTGGGCAGCCCCAGCATTTT.

This chain connects TRBV5-8 to TRBJ2-4; weak D call: TRBD2 (5 bases). Germline V lookup: CDR1 SGHTS, CDR2 YDEGEE. Trimming pared 2 bases from V and 7 bases from J, leaving 13 bases between. This CDR3 has 14 amino acids. The DNA for the CDR3 is TGTGCCAGCAGCTTTGCCGGGGTGGGGAACATTCAGTACTTC. This encodes CASSFAGVGNIQYF.